These 16 T cell receptor beta chains were sequenced from one sample in a study of blood T cell repertoires in COVID-19. Sequencing used immunoSEQ multiplex PCR; TCRdb keeps in-frame clones, though not all of them. The sample shows about 140,000 clones, approximately 90% of them seen only once. The sequenced sample was peripheral blood. The receptors originated from a woman aged 80 or over with acute or convalescent COVID-19.

This chain connects TRBV2 to TRBJ1-4; 7 bases are shared with TRBD1. CDR1 and CDR2 (germline): SNHLY, FYNNEI. V dropped 1 base and J dropped 11; count of bases not matched to a gene: 7. This CDR3 is built from 14 residues. CDR3: CASSEEGAVRKLFF. DNA of the CDR3: TGTGCCAGCAGTGAAGAGGGGGCAGTAAGGAAACTGTTTTTT.

This chain connects TRBV7-9 to TRBJ1-2, with 9 bases fitting TRBD1. Per germline, CDR1 SEHNR and CDR2 FQNEAQ (reference sequence). The V gene end was trimmed by 5 bases and the J gene end by 4 bases; junction bases not matched to a gene: 8. This CDR3 spans 15 amino acids. Written as DNA, the CDR3 is TGTGCCAGCAGCCCCGGACAGGGGCCTGTCTATGGCTACACCTTC. As protein: CASSPGQGPVYGYTF.

The CDR3: CASSLGRGPNQPQHF. The CDR3, as DNA: TGTGCCAGCAGTTTGGGGCGGGGGCCTAATCAGCCCCAGCATTTT. This chain joins TRBV27 and TRBJ1-5; D possibly corresponds to TRBD1 (6 bases). Trimming left V 3 bases short and J 4 bases short, with 13 bases between. This CDR3 has 15 amino acids. CDR1 and CDR2 (germline): MNHEY, SMNVEV (reference sequence).

This clone has more than one count but fewer than ten. This chain connects TRBV7-2 to TRBJ2-1; 11 positions match TRBD2. The germline V gene has CDR1 SGHTA and CDR2 FQGNSA. The V gene end was trimmed by 5 bases and the J gene end by 1 base; junction bases not matched to a gene: 10. CDR3 length: 18 residues. Here the CDR3 DNA reads TGTGCCAGCAGCCTACGTAGCGGGGGGGCGGGTTCCTACAATGAGCAGTTCTTC. Translated: CASSLRSGGAGSYNEQFF.

The chain has TRBV5-1 and TRBJ1-1; D might be TRBD1 (6 bases). CDR1 SGHRS and CDR2 YFSETQ come from the germline V gene. Trimming removed 5 bases at V and 0 bases at J, with 8 bases between. This CDR3 contains 13 residues. CDR3 sequence reads: CASRTGLNTEAFF. CDR3 sequence (DNA): TGCGCCAGCAGAACAGGGCTGAACACTGAAGCTTTCTTT.

The rearrangement joins TRBV5-1 to TRBJ2-5; 7 positions match TRBD2. The germline V gene encodes CDR1 SGHRS and CDR2 YFSETQ. This CDR3 is built from 14 residues. V trimming: 5 bases; J trimming: 3 bases; junction bases outside the gene matches: 7. The CDR3 loop is CASSLTSREETQYF. In nucleotides, the CDR3 is TGCGCCAGCAGTTTGACTAGCCGCGAAGAGACCCAGTACTTC.

In the case of this clone: Distinct nucleotide sequences in the sample also encode this CDR3. The V gene is TRBV18, the J gene TRBJ1-1; D not resolved. This CDR3 contains 14 residues. Germline V CDR1 and CDR2: KGHSH, LQKENI. Trimming removed 3 bases from V and 0 bases from J, with 8 bases in between. The CDR3 nucleotides are TGTGCCAGCTCACCCCGAGGGATGAACACTGAAGCTTTCTTT. Protein product: CASSPRGMNTEAFF.

V gene TRBV19 combines with J gene TRBJ1-3; 11 bases match TRBD1. The junction had 9 bases not matched to a gene; V was cut back by 6 bases and J by 8 bases. Germline V gives CDR1 LNHDA, CDR2 SQIVND (reference sequence). The CDR3 extends over 15 amino acids. In DNA form, the CDR3 reads TGTGCCAGTAGCAGCCGGACAGGGGGCCTTGACACCATATATTTT. Translation: CASSSRTGGLDTIYF. The variable domain in full, completed from reference TRBV19 and TRBJ1-3, reads DGGITQSPKYLFRKEGQNVTLSCEQNLNHDAMYWYRQDPGQGLRLIYYSQIVNDFQKGDIAEGYSVSREKKESFPLTVTSAQKNPTAFYLCASSSRTGGLDTIYFGEGSWLTVV.

V and J are TRBV10-2 and TRBJ1-1; TRBD1 matches at 7 bases. V lost 8 bases to trimming and J lost 3 bases; unmatched junction nucleotides: 6. There are 13 residues in the CDR3. The germline gives CDR1 WSHSY, CDR2 SAAADI. DNA of the CDR3: TGCGCCAGCCTACAGGGGACACACACTGAAGCTTTCTTT. Translation gives CASLQGTHTEAFF.

This chain joins TRBV19 and TRBJ1-5; 7 bases map to TRBD1. V shed 0 bases and J 5 bases; nucleotides not matched to a gene: 16. This CDR3 comprises 19 residues. The germline V gene has CDR1 LNHDA and CDR2 SQIVND (reference sequence). In nucleotides, the CDR3 is TGTGCCAGTAGTATAGATCTAAGGGGGCGGCAGGCCGGTGATCAGCCCCAGCATTTT. Amino acids: CASSIDLRGRQAGDQPQHF.

The rearrangement joins TRBV9 to TRBJ2-3; D gene uncertain. CDR3 length: 18 residues. Looked up from germline, CDR1 is SGDLS and CDR2 is YYNGEE. V was trimmed by 0 bases and J by 0 bases, leaving 17 bases between them. This chain's CDR3 is CASSVGLSQVSSTDTQYF. DNA for the CDR3: TGTGCCAGCAGCGTAGGCCTCTCGCAGGTATCTAGCACAGATACGCAGTATTTT.

This clone appeared a single time. This rearrangement joins TRBV6-5 to TRBJ1-6, with TRBD1 as a possible D gene (6 bases). V dropped 0 bases and J dropped 7 bases, with 10 bases sitting between them. The V gene's germline CDR1 is MNHEY and CDR2 SVGAGI. The CDR3 length is 15 residues. CDR3 residues: CASSYSRGWNSPLHF. The CDR3 DNA reads TGTGCCAGCAGTTACTCTAGGGGGTGGAATTCACCCCTCCACTTT.

DNA of the CDR3: TGTGCCAGCTGGGGGACAGGGGGGTTCAATGAGCAGTTCTTC. Its translation: CASWGTGGFNEQFF. The chain has TRBV6-5 and TRBJ2-1; the match to TRBD1 covers 11 bases. Germline CDR1 reads MNHEY; CDR2 reads SVGAGI. This CDR3 contains 14 residues. V shed 8 bases and J 6 bases; nucleotides not matched to a gene: 6.

V gene TRBV4-2 combines with J gene TRBJ2-4, with 13 bases lining up with TRBD2. The CDR3 covers 19 residues. V dropped 0 bases and J dropped 7; count of bases not matched to a gene: 12. Germline CDR1 is LGHNA and CDR2 is YNFKEQ. The CDR3 DNA reads as TGTGCCAGCAGCCAAGAACTAGCGGGGGGGCCCGGTCAAAGGAACATTCAGTACTTC. It translates to CASSQELAGGPGQRNIQYF.

Concerning this clone itself: This sample includes further DNA sequences coding for the same CDR3. This chain connects TRBV15 to TRBJ1-2; 9 bases agree with TRBD1. CDR3 length equals 14 residues. CDR1 and CDR2 (germline): LNHNV, YYDKDF (reference sequence). Trimming took 6 bases from V and 2 from J; bases not matched to a gene: 4. CDR3 DNA sequence: TGTGCCACCAGGCCAGACAGGGGGAACTATGGCTACACCTTC. Protein sequence: CATRPDRGNYGYTF.

The table lists this clone with a count of one. V is TRBV4-1 and J is TRBJ2-5; TRBD2 matches 15 bases. V shed 6 bases and J 4 bases; nucleotides not matched to a gene: 6. The CDR3 extends over 16 amino acids. Germline-derived CDR1 and CDR2 are MGHRA and YSYEKL. CDR3 sequence reads: CASSWTSGGALETQYF. The DNA for the CDR3 is TGCGCCAGCAGTTGGACTAGCGGGGGGGCCCTAGAGACCCAGTACTTC.